This TCR beta chain comes out of a study of blood T cell repertoires in COVID-19. About the study: The United States, Italy and Spain supplied acute and convalescent COVID-19 samples.

Here immunoSEQ multiplex PCR was the method, and the copy in TCRdb shows in-frame clones only, minus some. The top ten clones hold about 7.2% of a sample with about 220,000 clones, about three quarters of them seen once. The CDR3 is made up of 12 amino acids. Germline values: CDR1 MNHEY, CDR2 SVGAGI. Germline trimming cut 5 bases from V and 4 bases from J; bases unmatched to any gene: 0. The count of this clone is one. This TCR was recovered from a woman aged 70-85 years with acute or convalescent COVID-19. This chain joins TRBV6-5 and TRBJ2-3, with 7 bases identical to TRBD2. The sequencing sample was made of peripheral blood. The CDR3 coding sequence is TGTGCCAGCAGTCTAGCGGCAGATACGCAGTATTTT. This translates into CASSLAADTQYF.